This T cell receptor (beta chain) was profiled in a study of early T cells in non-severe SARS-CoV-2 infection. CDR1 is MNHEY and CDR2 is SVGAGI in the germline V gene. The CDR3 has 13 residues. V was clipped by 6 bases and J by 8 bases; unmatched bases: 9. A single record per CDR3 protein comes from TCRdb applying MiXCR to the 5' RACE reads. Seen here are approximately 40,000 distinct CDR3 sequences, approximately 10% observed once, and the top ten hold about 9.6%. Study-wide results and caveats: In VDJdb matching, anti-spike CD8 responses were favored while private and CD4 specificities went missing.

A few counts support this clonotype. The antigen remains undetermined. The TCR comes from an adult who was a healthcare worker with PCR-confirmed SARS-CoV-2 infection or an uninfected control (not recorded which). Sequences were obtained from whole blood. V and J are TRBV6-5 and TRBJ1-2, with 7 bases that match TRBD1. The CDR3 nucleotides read TGTGCCAGCAGCGTAGACAGGGATCGCGGCTACACCTTC. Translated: CASSVDRDRGYTF.